One and the same sample provided the 15 T cell receptor beta chains below, sequenced in a study of T-cell memory formation after mild COVID-19. TCRdb itself ran the 5' RACE reads through MiXCR, one entry per CDR3 protein. The table records some 30,000 distinct CDR3 sequences, approximately 7% of them present only once. Sequencing was carried out using PBMCs or a T cell subset sorted from them (not recorded which). All receptors derive from an adult woman who had mild COVID-19 (a few samples of this study predate the infection). Cell type and time point are not known.

This clonotype was recorded at least ten times. J is TRBJ2-3 and V is TRBV7-2; TRBD2 is a possible D gene (5 bases). The CDR3 contains 16 residues. V was pared by 0 bases and J by 2 bases, with 12 bases between. Germline V lookup: CDR1 SGHTA, CDR2 FQGNSA. CDR3 sequence reads: CASSLADGGSTDTQYF. In nucleotides, the CDR3 is TGTGCCAGCAGCTTAGCGGACGGCGGGTCCACAGATACGCAGTATTTT. The entire variable domain, with the rest obtained from reference TRBV7-2 and TRBJ2-3, is as follows: GAGVSQSPSNKVTEKGKDVELRCDPISGHTALYWYRQSLGQGLEFLIYFQGNSAPDKSGLPSDRFSAERTGGSVSTLTIQRTQQEDSAVYLCASSLADGGSTDTQYFGPGTRLTVL.

This clonotype was found many times. This chain links TRBV19 with TRBJ1-1; unclear D gene. CDR3 size: 14 residues. Germline CDR1 reads LNHDA; CDR2 reads SQIVND (reference sequence). Trimming removed 3 bases at V and 1 base at J, with 9 bases between. In DNA, the CDR3 is TGTGCCAGTAGTATCCCAGCAGGGAACACTGAAGCTTTCTTT. Amino acid sequence: CASSIPAGNTEAFF.

At least ten counts were recorded for this clonotype. The chain couples TRBV12-3 or TRBV12-4 to TRBJ2-7; tentative D call: TRBD2 (6 bases). CDR3 length: 15 residues. V lost 3 bases and J 2 bases, leaving 14 bases between the germline ends. For the CDR3, the DNA is TGTGCCAGCAGTTTTCGGGACTCCTCAACCTACGAGCAGTACTTC. Protein: CASSFRDSSTYEQYF.

At least ten counts were recorded for this clonotype. The CDR3 nucleotides are TGTGCCACCAGTGACCGCCCAGGGACTAGCGGGAGCGATGAGCAGTTCTTC. Encoded protein: CATSDRPGTSGSDEQFF. This chain joins TRBV24-1 and TRBJ2-1; 14 nucleotides align to TRBD2. Trimming at V came to 4 bases and at J to 8 bases, leaving 9 bases not matched to a gene. This CDR3 region has 17 residues. CDR1 and CDR2 (germline): KGHDR, SFDVKD.

The table lists this clonotype with a few counts. The chain recombines TRBV12-3 or TRBV12-4 with TRBJ1-3; a possible D gene is TRBD1 (5 bases). CDR3 length: 13 residues. V was shortened by 5 bases and J by 6 bases, with 11 bases between the two germline ends. The CDR3 reads CASSLQGQNTIYF. DNA for the CDR3: TGTGCCAGCAGTCTCCAGGGTCAAAACACCATATATTTT.

This clonotype was observed a handful of times. The chain is built from TRBV14 and TRBJ2-5; D is possibly TRBD2 (5 bases). The CDR3 covers 18 residues. Germline V gives CDR1 SGHDN, CDR2 FVKESK. Deletions cut 4 bases from V and 3 bases from J, with 24 bases between. This CDR3 is CASSRNRDNGLWKETQYF. The CDR3 DNA follows: TGTGCCAGCAGCCGCAATCGGGATAACGGGCTGTGGAAAGAGACCCAGTACTTC. The full variable domain, with the rest looked up from reference TRBV14 and TRBJ2-5, is EAGVTQFPSHSVIEKGQTVTLRCDPISGHDNLYWYRRVMGKEIKFLLHFVKESKQDESGMPNNRFLAERTGGTYSTLKVQPAELEDSGVYFCASSRNRDNGLWKETQYFGPGTRLLVL.

This chain links TRBV12-2 with TRBJ2-3; the tabulated D call, TRBD2, remains unverified against the DNA. TRBV12-2 is assigned pseudogene status. This CDR3 region has 19 residues. CDR3 loop: CASCRSRTSGRGGTDTQYF. DNA for the CDR3: TGTGCAAGTTGCCGCAGCCGGACTAGCGGGAGAGGGGGCACAGATACGCAGTATTTT.

V gene TRBV6-1 combines with J gene TRBJ2-5; a weak D match, TRBD2 (5 bases). The germline V gene has CDR1 MNHNS and CDR2 SASEGT. The length of the CDR3 is 17 residues. Trimming took off 2 bases at V and 5 bases at J, with 21 bases between the two ends. CDR3 coding DNA: TGTGCCAGCAGTGAAAAGAAGGCGGTCCTCACGGGGGAGACCCAGTACTTC. It specifies CASSEKKAVLTGETQYF.

This clonotype was seen ten or more times. The rearrangement uses TRBV7-2 and TRBJ2-4; D is perhaps TRBD2 (6 bases). Trimming took 3 bases from V and 9 from J, leaving 9 bases between them. The CDR3 sequence is 12 residues long. CDR1 and CDR2 from the germline V gene are SGHTA and FQGNSA. DNA for the CDR3: TGTGCCAGCAGCTTGCAGGAGGGCATTCAGTACTTC. Amino acid sequence: CASSLQEGIQYF.

V is TRBV15 and J is TRBJ2-7; 11 nucleotides align to TRBD2. Germline CDR1 and CDR2: LNHNV and YYDKDF (reference sequence). CDR3 size: 15 residues. V lost 5 bases and J lost 2; bases outside the gene matches: 5. The CDR3 region is CATSPTGLAAYEQYF. The CDR3 DNA sequence: TGTGCCACCAGCCCCACGGGACTAGCGGCCTACGAGCAGTACTTC.

This clonotype has only a few counts. V usage is TRBV28 and J usage is TRBJ2-3, with D maybe TRBD2 (6 bases). Trimming stripped 3 bases from V and 6 bases from J, with 13 bases between. Germline-derived CDR1 and CDR2 are MDHEN and SYDVKM. The CDR3 contains 14 residues. The CDR3 loop is CASSFAGAGDTQYF. Written as DNA, the CDR3 is TGTGCCAGCAGTTTTGCGGGCGCGGGGGATACGCAGTATTTT.

This clonotype was seen many times. The chain recombines TRBV11-3 with TRBJ2-3; D unclear. This CDR3 is 14 amino acids long. Germline CDR1 is SGHNT and CDR2 is YENEEA. The V end lost 4 bases, the J end lost 6 bases, and 14 bases lay between the germline ends. As DNA, the CDR3 is TGTGCCAGCAGCTCCAATGGCAGCCCGGATACGCAGTATTTT. This sequence encodes CASSSNGSPDTQYF.

This clonotype was counted at least ten times. The chain joins TRBV10-3 to TRBJ2-5; either TRBD1 or TRBD2 may fit D (6 bases each). The length of the CDR3 is 14 residues. V lost 2 bases to trimming and J lost 13 bases, with 20 bases between them. Looked up from germline, CDR1 is ENHRY and CDR2 is SYGVKD. CDR3 loop: CAISEDSRGGPLYF. As DNA, the CDR3 is TGTGCCATCAGTGAGGATTCTAGAGGGGGGCCCTTGTACTTC.

The rearrangement links TRBV3-2 to TRBJ2-7; the tabulated D call, TRBD1, remains unverified against the DNA. TRBV3-2 is termed a pseudogene. The CDR3 length is 14 residues. CDR3 region: CASSQETGGYEQYV. The CDR3 nucleotides read TGTGCCAGCAGCCAAGAGACAGGGGGCTACGAGCAGTACGTC.

By its share, this clonotype is medium-sized. The rearrangement joins TRBV11-1 to TRBJ1-1; D gene unclear. The CDR3 is 16 amino acids. V was pared by 3 bases and J by 3 bases, with 17 bases between. From germline, CDR1 is SGHAT and CDR2 FQDESV (reference sequence). CDR3 DNA: TGTGCCAGCAGCTTGCTAATTGGTTTTACGGACACTGAAGCTTTCTTT. Residues: CASSLLIGFTDTEAFF. The full variable domain, rest sourced from reference TRBV11-1 and TRBJ1-1, is EAEVAQSPRYKITEKSQAVAFWCDPISGHATLYWYRQILGQGPELLVQFQDESVVDDSQLPKDRFSAERLKGVDSTLKIQPAELGDSAMYLCASSLLIGFTDTEAFFGQGTRLTVV.